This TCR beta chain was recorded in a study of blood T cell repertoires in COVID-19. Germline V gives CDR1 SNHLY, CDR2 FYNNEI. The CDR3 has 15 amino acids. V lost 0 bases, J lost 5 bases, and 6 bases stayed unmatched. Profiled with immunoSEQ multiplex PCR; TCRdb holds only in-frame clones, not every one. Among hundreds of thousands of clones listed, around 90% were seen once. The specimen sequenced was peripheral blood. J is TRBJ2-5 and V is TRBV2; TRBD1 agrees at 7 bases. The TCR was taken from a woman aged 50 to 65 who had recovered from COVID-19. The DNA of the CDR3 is TGTGCCAGCAGTGAAGCTCCCAGGGGGTTTGAGACCCAGTACTTC. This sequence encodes CASSEAPRGFETQYF.